This paragraph covers one TCR beta chain sequence. Sequenced by immunoSEQ multiplex PCR; TCRdb stores in-frame clones only, minus some. The sample holds about 150,000 clones, about 83% seen once. This sample is drawn from a study of blood T cell repertoires in COVID-19. Across the study: The United States, Italy and Spain were the sources of the acute and convalescent COVID-19 samples.

This receptor was identified in a human donor in a cohort sampled during active COVID-19. The source material was peripheral blood.

CDR3 sequence: CASSETRTNYGYTF. Written as DNA, the CDR3 is TGTGCCAGCAGTGAAACCAGAACTAACTATGGCTACACCTTC. The chain couples TRBV2 to TRBJ1-2, with D unclear. Germline V lookup: CDR1 SNHLY, CDR2 FYNNEI. V lost 2 bases and J 0 bases, leaving 7 bases between the germline ends. The CDR3 sequence is 14 residues long.